The source of this TCR beta chain is a study of graft-versus-host responses after intestinal transplantation. Study information: Every recipient underwent anti-thymocyte globulin induction, then tacrolimus and steroids for two to three years. Study observations and caveats: Among circulating GvH clones, peak levels were associated with early post-transplant declines in HvG clones. GvH clonotypes were identified within recipient marrow, with a subset emerging first in ileum or blood.

TCRdb's table, derived via immunoSEQ multiplex PCR, lists solely in-frame clones and lacks some. The sample carries about 15,000 clones, around two fifths recorded once. Responders (around 200,000, CFSE-labeled) met around 200,000 stimulators that were irradiated and violet-dye-labeled. Cell sorting after the reaction yielded proliferating CFSE-low CD3+CD4+ and CD3+CD8+ responders. V was cut by 2 bases and J by 4 bases, with 8 bases left in between. CDR3 length: 13 amino acids. Germline assignment: CDR1 MDHEN and CDR2 SYDVKM. This sequence originates from a human patient who received an intestinal transplant. The sequencing here drew on alloreactive CD8+ T cells from a mixed lymphocyte reaction culture, taken before intestinal transplant. The sample's subset: CFSE-low proliferating T cells sorted from roughly six-day pre-transplant mixed lymphocyte reaction (GvH or HvG direction). The rearrangement links TRBV28 to TRBJ1-2; D gene ambiguous. The CDR3 DNA reads TGTGCCAGCAGTTTAACCCCCAGCTATGGCTACACCTTC. Encoded protein: CASSLTPSYGYTF.